Presented here are 2 T cell receptor beta chains from one specimen sequenced in a study of blood T cell repertoires in COVID-19 (dated by TCRdb to the early 2020s). The library was prepared using the immunoSEQ multiplex PCR assay. Drawn from immuneACCESS, this table holds only the in-frame rearrangements with V and J called that TCRdb kept. Clones are partly lost; checked studies trace under half to an unresolved V gene and leave the rest unexplained. The sample table records hundreds of thousands of clones; less than 90% of these occur just once. The leading ten clones occupy 15% to 20% of the sample. The sequenced sample consisted of peripheral blood. These TCRs come from a man under 40 with active or convalescent COVID-19.

The V gene is TRBV18, the J gene TRBJ2-1, with 16 bases aligning to TRBD2. The CDR3 totals 17 residues. V lost 0 bases to trimming and J lost 7 bases; unmatched junction nucleotides: 3. CDR1 and CDR2 (germline): KGHSH, LQKENI. The DNA for the CDR3 is TGTGCCAGCTCACCACCGGGACTAGCGGGAGGGGTTAATGAGCAGTTCTTC. Protein: CASSPPGLAGGVNEQFF.

The chain is built from TRBV6-5 and TRBJ1-1; D might be TRBD1 (5 bases). The CDR3 has 13 residues. V was clipped by 5 bases and J by 1 base, with 8 bases between them. Germline CDR1 is MNHEY and CDR2 is SVGAGI. CDR3 DNA: TGTGCCAGCAGTCGGACATCGAACACTGAAGCTTTCTTT. This gives the protein CASSRTSNTEAFF.